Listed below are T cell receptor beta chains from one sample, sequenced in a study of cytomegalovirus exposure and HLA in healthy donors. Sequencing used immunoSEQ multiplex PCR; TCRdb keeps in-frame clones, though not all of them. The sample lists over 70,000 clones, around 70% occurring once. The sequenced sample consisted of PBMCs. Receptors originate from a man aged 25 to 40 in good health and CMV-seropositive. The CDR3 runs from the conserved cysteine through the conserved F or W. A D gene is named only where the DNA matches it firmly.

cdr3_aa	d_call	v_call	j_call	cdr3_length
CASSLRGSEQYF	NA	TRBV5-1	TRBJ2-7	12
CASSFQGSEKLFF	NA	TRBV7-9	TRBJ1-4	13
CASSPVDRGLSYEQYF	TRBD1	TRBV13	TRBJ2-7	16
CASSVLLAGGPYEQYF	TRBD2	TRBV10-2	TRBJ2-7	16
CASSSRGSSSDTQYF	NA	TRBV5-1	TRBJ2-3	15
CASTRRGQGAQLGETQYF	TRBD1	TRBV5-5	TRBJ2-5	18
CASSSRTGNGYTF	TRBD1	TRBV7-2	TRBJ1-2	13
CASSESVYSNQPQHF	NA	TRBV2	TRBJ1-5	15
CASSYFNPGGTNEKLFF	TRBD1	TRBV27	TRBJ1-4	17
CASRKGQPNTEAFF	TRBD1	TRBV5-4	TRBJ1-1	14
CASSQELAGVSEQYF	TRBD2	TRBV14	TRBJ2-7	15
CASSQEVAYYGYTF	NA	TRBV4-1	TRBJ1-2	14